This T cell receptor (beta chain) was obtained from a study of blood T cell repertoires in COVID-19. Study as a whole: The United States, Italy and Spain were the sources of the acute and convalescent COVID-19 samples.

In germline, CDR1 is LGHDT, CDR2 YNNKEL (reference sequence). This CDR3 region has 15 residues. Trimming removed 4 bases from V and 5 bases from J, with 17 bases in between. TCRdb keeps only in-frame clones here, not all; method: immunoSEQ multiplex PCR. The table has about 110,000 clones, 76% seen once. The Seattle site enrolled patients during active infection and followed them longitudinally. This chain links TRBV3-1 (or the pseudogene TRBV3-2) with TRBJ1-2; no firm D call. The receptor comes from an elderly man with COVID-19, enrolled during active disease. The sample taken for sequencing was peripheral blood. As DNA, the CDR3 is TGTGCCAGCAGCCCGACCCCGGCAGGTACTTATGGCTACACCTTC. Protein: CASSPTPAGTYGYTF.